This record concerns one T cell receptor beta chain sequence. Its antigen is still unknown. This entry comes from a study of cytomegalovirus exposure and HLA in healthy donors. Study results and limitations: Analyses of presence and absence presupposed an approximately uniform sequencing depth across donors.

The study ran its PCR with 60 Vbeta and 13 Jbeta primers. TCRdb's table, derived via immunoSEQ multiplex PCR, lists solely in-frame clones and lacks some. The table has about 94,000 clones, approximately 72% seen once; the top ten hold 7% to 9%. The germline V and J ends were trimmed by 4 bases and 0 bases, with 10 bases remaining between them. The CDR3 totals 16 residues. CDR1 and CDR2 from the germline V gene are WNHNN and SYGVQD (reference sequence). The clonotype was recovered from a man aged 40-49 years in good health and CMV-seropositive. Material: PBMCs. The chain recombines TRBV10-1 with TRBJ2-6; D is possibly TRBD2 (6 bases). CDR3 sequence: CASSGNSGSGANVLTF. In DNA form, the CDR3 reads TGCGCCAGCAGTGGTAATAGCGGCTCTGGGGCCAACGTCCTGACTTTC.